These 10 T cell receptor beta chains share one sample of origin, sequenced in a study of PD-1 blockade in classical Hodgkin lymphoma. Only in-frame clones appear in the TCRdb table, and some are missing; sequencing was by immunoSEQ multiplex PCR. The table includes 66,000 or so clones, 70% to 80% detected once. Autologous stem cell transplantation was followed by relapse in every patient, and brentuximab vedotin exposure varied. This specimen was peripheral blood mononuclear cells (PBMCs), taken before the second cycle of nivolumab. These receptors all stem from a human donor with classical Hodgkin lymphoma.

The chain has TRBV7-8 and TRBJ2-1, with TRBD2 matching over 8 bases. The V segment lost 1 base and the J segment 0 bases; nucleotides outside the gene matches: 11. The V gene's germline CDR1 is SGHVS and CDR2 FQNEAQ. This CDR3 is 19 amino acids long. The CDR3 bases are TGTGCCAGCAGCTTAGATCTCGCTAGCGGGCCGAGCTCCTACAATGAGCAGTTCTTC. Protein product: CASSLDLASGPSSYNEQFF.

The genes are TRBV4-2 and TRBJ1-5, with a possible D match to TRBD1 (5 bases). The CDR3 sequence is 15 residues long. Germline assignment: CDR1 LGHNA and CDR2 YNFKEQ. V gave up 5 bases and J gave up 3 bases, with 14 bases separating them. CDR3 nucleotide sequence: TGTGCCAGCAGCTACACCGGGACCTCCAATCAGCCCCAGCATTTT. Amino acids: CASSYTGTSNQPQHF.

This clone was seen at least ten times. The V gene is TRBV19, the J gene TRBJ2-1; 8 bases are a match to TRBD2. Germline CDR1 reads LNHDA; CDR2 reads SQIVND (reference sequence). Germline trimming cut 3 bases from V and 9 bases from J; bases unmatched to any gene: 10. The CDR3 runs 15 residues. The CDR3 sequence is CASSIEGFAGGEQFF. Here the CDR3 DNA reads TGTGCCAGTAGTATCGAGGGCTTCGCGGGAGGTGAGCAGTTCTTC.

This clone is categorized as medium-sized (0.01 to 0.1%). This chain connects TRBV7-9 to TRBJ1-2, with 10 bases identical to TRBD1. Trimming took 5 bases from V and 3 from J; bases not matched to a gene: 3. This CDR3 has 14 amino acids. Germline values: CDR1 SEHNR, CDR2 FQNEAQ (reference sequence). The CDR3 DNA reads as TGTGCCAGCAGCATGACAGGGGGCGACTATGGCTACACCTTC. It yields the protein CASSMTGGDYGYTF.

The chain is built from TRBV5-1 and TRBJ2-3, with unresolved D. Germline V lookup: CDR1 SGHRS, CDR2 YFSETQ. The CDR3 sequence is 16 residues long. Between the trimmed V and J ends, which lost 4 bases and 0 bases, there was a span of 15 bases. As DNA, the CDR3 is TGCGCCAGCAGCGAGACAATCGTGACTAGCACAGATACGCAGTATTTT. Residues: CASSETIVTSTDTQYF.

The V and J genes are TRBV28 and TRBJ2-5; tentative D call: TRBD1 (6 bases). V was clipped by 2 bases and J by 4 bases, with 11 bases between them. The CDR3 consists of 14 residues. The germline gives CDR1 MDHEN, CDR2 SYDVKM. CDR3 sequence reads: CASSLRQGPETQYF. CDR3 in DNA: TGTGCCAGCAGTTTAAGGCAGGGGCCAGAGACCCAGTACTTC.

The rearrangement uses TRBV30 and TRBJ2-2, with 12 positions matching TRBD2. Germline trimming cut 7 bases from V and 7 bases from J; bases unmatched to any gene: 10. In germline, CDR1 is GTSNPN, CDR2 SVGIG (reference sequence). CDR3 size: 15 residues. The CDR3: CASPGLAGGNGELFF. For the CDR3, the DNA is TGTGCCTCCCCGGGCCTAGCGGGGGGGAACGGGGAGCTGTTTTTT. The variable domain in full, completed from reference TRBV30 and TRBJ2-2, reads SQTIHQWPATLVQPVGSPLSLECTVEGTSNPNLYWYRQAAGRGLQLLFYSVGIGQISSEVPQNLSASRPQDRQFILSSKKLLLSDSGFYLCASPGLAGGNGELFFGEGSRLTVL.

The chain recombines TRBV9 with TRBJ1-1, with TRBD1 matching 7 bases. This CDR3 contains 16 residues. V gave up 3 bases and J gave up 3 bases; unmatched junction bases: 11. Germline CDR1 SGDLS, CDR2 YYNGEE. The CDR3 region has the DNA TGTGCCAGCAGCGCCCGTCAAGGGGACAGCTACACTGAAGCTTTCTTT. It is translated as CASSARQGDSYTEAFF.

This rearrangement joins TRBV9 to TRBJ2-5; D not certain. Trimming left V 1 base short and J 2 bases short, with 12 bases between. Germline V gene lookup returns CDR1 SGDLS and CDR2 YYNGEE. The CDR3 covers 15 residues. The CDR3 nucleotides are TGTGCCAGCAGCGTAACGTCCCGCGGACAAGAGACCCAGTACTTC. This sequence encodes CASSVTSRGQETQYF.

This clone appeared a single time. In DNA form, the CDR3 reads TGTGCCTTCCGAGTCCAGGGAGATAATTCACCCCTCCACTTT. Encoded protein: CAFRVQGDNSPLHF. V usage is TRBV30 and J usage is TRBJ1-6; the D gene is possibly TRBD1 (5 bases). The V and J ends lost 7 bases and 5 bases respectively, with 15 bases between them. Germline lookup yields CDR1 GTSNPN and CDR2 SVGIG (reference sequence). This CDR3 comprises 14 residues.